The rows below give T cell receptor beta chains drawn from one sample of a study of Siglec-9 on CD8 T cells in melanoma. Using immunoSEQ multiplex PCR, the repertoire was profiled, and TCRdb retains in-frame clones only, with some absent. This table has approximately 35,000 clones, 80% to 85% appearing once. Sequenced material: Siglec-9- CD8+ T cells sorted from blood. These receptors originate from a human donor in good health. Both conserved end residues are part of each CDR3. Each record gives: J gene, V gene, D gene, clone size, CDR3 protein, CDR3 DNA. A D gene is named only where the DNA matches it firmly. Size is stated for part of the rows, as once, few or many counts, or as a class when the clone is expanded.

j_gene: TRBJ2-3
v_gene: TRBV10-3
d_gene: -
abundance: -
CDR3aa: CAISLESVTDTQYF
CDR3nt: TGTGCCATCTCTCTTGAAAGTGTCACAGATACGCAGTATTTT

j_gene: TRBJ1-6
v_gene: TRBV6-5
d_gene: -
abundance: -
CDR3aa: CASSDGSPLHF
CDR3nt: TGTGCCAGCAGTGACGGGTCACCCCTCCACTTT

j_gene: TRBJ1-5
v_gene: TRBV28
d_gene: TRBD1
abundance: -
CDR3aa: CASRQGSNQPQHF
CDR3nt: TGTGCCAGCCGACAGGGGAGCAATCAGCCCCAGCATTTT

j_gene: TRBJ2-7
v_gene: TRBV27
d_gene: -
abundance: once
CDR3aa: CASSLGRTYEQYF
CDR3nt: TGTGCCAGCTCCCTGGGACGAACCTACGAGCAGTACTTC

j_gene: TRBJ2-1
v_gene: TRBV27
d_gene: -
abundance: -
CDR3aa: CAISKLGSFRNEQFF
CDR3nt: TGTGCCATCTCAAAGTTAGGATCCTTTAGAAATGAGCAGTTCTTC

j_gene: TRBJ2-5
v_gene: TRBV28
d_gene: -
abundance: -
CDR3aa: CASRTGDNQETQYF
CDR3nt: TGTGCCAGCAGAACGGGGGATAACCAAGAGACCCAGTACTTC

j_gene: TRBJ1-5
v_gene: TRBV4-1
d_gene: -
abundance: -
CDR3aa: CASSQDPQGLINQPQHF
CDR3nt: TGCGCCAGCAGCCAAGATCCGCAGGGCCTTATTAATCAGCCCCAGCATTTT

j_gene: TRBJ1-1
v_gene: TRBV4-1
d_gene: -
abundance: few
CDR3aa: CASSQVPGADTEAFF
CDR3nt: TGCGCCAGCAGCCAAGTCCCGGGAGCGGACACTGAAGCTTTCTTT

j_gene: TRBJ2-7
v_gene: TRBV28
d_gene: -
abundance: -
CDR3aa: CASSPGGGGLRYEQYF
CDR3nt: TGTGCCAGCAGCCCTGGGGGCGGAGGGCTACGCTACGAGCAGTACTTC

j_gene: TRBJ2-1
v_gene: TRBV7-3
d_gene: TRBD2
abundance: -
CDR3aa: CASSLNGRAVNEQFF
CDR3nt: TGTGCCAGCAGCTTAAACGGGAGGGCCGTAAATGAGCAGTTCTTC

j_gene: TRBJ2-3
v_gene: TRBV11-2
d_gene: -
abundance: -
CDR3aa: CASSISPQRTGDTQYF
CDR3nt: TGTGCCAGCAGCATTTCCCCCCAACGGACCGGAGATACGCAGTATTTT

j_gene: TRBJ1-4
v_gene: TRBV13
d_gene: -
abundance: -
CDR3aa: CASSSRGNNEKLFF
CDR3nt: TGTGCCAGCAGCTCTAGGGGGAATAATGAAAAACTGTTTTTT

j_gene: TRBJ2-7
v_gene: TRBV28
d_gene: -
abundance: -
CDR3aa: CASSPRLRDEQYF
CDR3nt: TGTGCCAGCAGTCCGCGCCTCAGGGACGAGCAGTACTTC

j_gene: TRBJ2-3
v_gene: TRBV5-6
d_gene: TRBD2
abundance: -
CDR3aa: CASSLISGRATDTQYF
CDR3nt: TGTGCCAGCAGCTTGATTAGCGGGAGGGCCACAGATACGCAGTATTTT

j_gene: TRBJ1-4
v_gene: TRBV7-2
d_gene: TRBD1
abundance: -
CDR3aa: CASSLTGFNEKLFF
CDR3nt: TGTGCCAGCAGCTTGACAGGGTTTAATGAAAAACTGTTTTTT

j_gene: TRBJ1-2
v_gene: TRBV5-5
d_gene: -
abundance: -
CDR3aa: CASSFGGSYTF
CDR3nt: TGTGCCAGCAGCTTTGGCGGGAGCTACACCTTC

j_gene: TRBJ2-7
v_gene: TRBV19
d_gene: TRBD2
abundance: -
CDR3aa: CASSQGRGGEQYF
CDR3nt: TGTGCCAGTAGTCAAGGACGGGGGGGCGAGCAGTACTTC

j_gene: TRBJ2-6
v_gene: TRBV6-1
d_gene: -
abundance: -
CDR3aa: CASSGSSGANVLTF
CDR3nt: TGTGCCAGCAGTGGATCCTCTGGGGCCAACGTCCTGACTTTC

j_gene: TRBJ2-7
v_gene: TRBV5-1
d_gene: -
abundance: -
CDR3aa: CASSPWDSGVYEQYF
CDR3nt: TGCGCCAGCAGCCCTTGGGACAGCGGGGTCTACGAGCAGTACTTC

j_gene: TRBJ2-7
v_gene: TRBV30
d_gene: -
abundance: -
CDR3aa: CAWGDRRDEQYF
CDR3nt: TGTGCCTGGGGGGACCGTCGGGACGAGCAGTACTTC

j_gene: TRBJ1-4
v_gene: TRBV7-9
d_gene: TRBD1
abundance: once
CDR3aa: CASSLWDRGEKLFF
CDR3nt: TGTGCCAGCAGCTTATGGGACAGGGGTGAAAAACTGTTTTTT

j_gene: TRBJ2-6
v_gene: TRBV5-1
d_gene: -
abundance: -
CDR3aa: CASSFWNPGANVLTF
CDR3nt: TGCGCCAGCAGCTTCTGGAATCCTGGGGCCAACGTCCTGACTTTC

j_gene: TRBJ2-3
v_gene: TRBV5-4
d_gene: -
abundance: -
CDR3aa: CASSLTATDTQYF
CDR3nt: TGTGCCAGCAGCTTGACGGCTACAGATACGCAGTATTTT

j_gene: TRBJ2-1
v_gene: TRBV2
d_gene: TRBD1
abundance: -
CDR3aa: CASSSGQGAINEQFF
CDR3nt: TGTGCCAGCAGCTCGGGACAGGGGGCTATTAATGAGCAGTTCTTC

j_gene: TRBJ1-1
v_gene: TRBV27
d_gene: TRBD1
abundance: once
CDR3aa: CASADRGNTEAFF
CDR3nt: TGTGCCAGCGCAGACAGGGGAAACACTGAAGCTTTCTTT

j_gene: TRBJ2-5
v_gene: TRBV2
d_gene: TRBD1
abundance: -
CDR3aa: CASSELGTGSSETQYF
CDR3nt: TGTGCCAGCAGTGAATTAGGGACAGGTTCCTCCGAGACCCAGTACTTC

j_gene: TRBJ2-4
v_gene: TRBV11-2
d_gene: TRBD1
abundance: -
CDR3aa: CASSLDRTGKDIQYF
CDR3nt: TGTGCCAGCAGCTTAGATCGGACAGGGAAGGACATTCAGTACTTC

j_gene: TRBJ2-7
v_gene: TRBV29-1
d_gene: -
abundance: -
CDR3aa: CSVEKGGPGEQYF
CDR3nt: TGCAGCGTTGAAAAGGGCGGCCCAGGCGAGCAGTACTTC

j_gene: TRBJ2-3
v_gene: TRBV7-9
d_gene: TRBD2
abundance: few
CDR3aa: CASSFRLAGETDTQYF
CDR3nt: TGTGCCAGCAGCTTCAGACTAGCGGGAGAGACAGATACGCAGTATTTT

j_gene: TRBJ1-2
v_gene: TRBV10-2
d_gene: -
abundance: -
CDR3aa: CASSEIGTSNYGYTF
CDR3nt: TGCGCCAGCAGTGAGATTGGGACCTCTAACTATGGCTACACCTTC

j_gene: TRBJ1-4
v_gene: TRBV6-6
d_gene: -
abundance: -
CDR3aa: CASRLLLGNEKLFF
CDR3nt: TGTGCCAGCAGACTCCTGCTCGGGAATGAAAAACTGTTTTTT

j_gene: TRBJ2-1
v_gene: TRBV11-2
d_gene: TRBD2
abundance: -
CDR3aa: CASSLEPSGGNEQFF
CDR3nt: TGTGCCAGCAGCTTAGAGCCTAGCGGGGGCAATGAGCAGTTCTTC

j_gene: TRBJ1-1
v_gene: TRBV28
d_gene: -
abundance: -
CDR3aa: CASSFKEMNTEAFF
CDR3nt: TGTGCCAGCAGTTTTAAGGAGATGAACACTGAAGCTTTCTTT

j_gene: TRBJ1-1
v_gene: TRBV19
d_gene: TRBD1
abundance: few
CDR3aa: CASRAGQGWTEAFF
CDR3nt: TGTGCCAGTAGAGCGGGACAGGGGTGGACTGAAGCTTTCTTT

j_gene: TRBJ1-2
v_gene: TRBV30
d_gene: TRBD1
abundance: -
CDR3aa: CAWRDRANYGYTF
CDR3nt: TGTGCCTGGAGGGACAGGGCTAACTATGGCTACACCTTC

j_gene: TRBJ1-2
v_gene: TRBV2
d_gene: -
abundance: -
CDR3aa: CARGRETGYTF
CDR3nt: TGTGCCAGGGGGCGGGAAACGGGCTACACCTTC

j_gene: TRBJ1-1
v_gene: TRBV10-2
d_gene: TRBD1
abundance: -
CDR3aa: CASEGQTNTEAFF
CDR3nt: TGCGCCAGTGAGGGACAGACGAACACTGAAGCTTTCTTT

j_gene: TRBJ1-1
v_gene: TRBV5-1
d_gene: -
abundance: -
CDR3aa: CASSLAVGDTEAFF
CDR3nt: TGCGCCAGCAGCTTGGCCGTCGGGGACACTGAAGCTTTCTTT

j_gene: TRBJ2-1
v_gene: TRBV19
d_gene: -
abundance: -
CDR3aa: CASSIGTHNEQFF
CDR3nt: TGTGCCAGTAGTATAGGGACCCACAATGAGCAGTTCTTC

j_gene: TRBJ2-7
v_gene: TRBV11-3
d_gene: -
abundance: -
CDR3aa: CASNNRHSYEQYF
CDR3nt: TGTGCCAGCAACAATAGGCACTCCTACGAGCAGTACTTC

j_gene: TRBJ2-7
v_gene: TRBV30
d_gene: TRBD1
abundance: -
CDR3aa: CAWSRGQGGGEQYF
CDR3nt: TGTGCCTGGAGCCGAGGACAGGGAGGAGGCGAGCAGTACTTC

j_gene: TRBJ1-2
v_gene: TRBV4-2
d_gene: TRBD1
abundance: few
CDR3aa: CASSQGYRGDGYTF
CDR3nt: TGTGCCAGCAGCCAAGGGTACAGGGGCGATGGCTACACCTTC

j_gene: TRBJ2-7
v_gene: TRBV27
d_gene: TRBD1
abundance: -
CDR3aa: CASSLGQGIYEQYF
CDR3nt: TGTGCCAGCAGTTTAGGACAGGGGATCTACGAGCAGTACTTC

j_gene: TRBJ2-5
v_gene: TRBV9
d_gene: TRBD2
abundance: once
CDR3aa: CASSTLAGGLEETQYF
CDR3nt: TGTGCCAGCAGCACCCTAGCGGGAGGGTTGGAAGAGACCCAGTACTTC

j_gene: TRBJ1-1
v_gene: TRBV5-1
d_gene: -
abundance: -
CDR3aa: CASSSDGRQRTEAFF
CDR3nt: TGCGCCAGCAGCTCCGACGGCAGGCAGCGCACTGAAGCTTTCTTT

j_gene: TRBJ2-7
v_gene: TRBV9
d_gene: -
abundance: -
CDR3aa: CASSVGEGQNNEQYF
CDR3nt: TGTGCCAGCAGCGTAGGAGAAGGACAGAACAACGAGCAGTACTTC

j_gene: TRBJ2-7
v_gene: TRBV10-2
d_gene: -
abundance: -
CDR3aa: CASSYGRNYEQYF
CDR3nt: TGCGCCAGCAGCTACGGACGAAACTACGAGCAGTACTTC

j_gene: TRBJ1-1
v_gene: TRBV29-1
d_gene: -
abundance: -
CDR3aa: CSVEGRGPEAFF
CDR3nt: TGCAGCGTTGAAGGTAGGGGTCCTGAAGCTTTCTTT

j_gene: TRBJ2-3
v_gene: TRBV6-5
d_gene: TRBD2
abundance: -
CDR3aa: CASRALWEGKDTQYF
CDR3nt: TGTGCCAGCAGGGCCCTCTGGGAGGGAAAAGATACGCAGTATTTT

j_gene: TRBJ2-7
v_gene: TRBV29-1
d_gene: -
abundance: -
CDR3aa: CSVERSGEQYF
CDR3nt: TGCAGCGTTGAACGTTCGGGGGAGCAGTACTTC